This entry concerns a single TCR beta chain. No antigen is known for it. This record belongs to a study of cytomegalovirus exposure and HLA in healthy donors. Overall study context: The 600 to 800 first-cohort repertoires shared a platform with the approximately 120 validation repertoires, as reported in a later analysis.

Germline V gene data show CDR1 as SGHVS and CDR2 as FQNEAQ. The V segment lost 5 bases and the J segment 7 bases; nucleotides outside the gene matches: 11. The CDR3 is made up of 16 amino acids. The data were produced by immunoSEQ multiplex PCR, yet TCRdb's version contains in-frame clones alone and is incomplete. This table has some 120,000 clones, roughly 95% appearing once. Study-wide results and limits: The study found most TCR sequences rare, yet found some public TCRs in many donors. The study designated 150 or so TCR beta chains cytomegalovirus-associated. Later, an analysis found that TCR clusters from the first cohort tended to co-occur in the 120 validation repertoires.

The sequence was obtained from a man aged 18 to 30 in good health and CMV-seronegative. Sequenced input: PBMCs. The chain has TRBV7-8 and TRBJ2-1, with 10 nucleotides matching TRBD1. The chain's CDR3 is CASSRRRDRGLNEQFF. The CDR3 DNA reads as TGTGCCAGCAGCCGCCGCCGGGACAGGGGATTAAATGAGCAGTTCTTC.